A selection of T cell receptor beta chains follows, all from one sample in a study of blood T cell repertoires in COVID-19. Sequencing used immunoSEQ multiplex PCR; TCRdb keeps in-frame clones, though not all of them. The data contain around 260,000 clones, approximately 83% of them singletons. The sample taken for sequencing was peripheral blood. Source of these receptors: a human donor in a cohort sampled during active COVID-19. The CDR3 runs from the conserved cysteine through the conserved F or W. The D gene is left open where the match is weak. Only part of the rows carry a size: once, few, many, or a class if the clone is expanded.

len: 15; v_gene: TRBV11-3; abundance: .; j_gene: TRBJ2-7; d_gene: TRBD2; CDR3nt: TGTGCCAGCAGCTTAGTCCCAGCGGGAGTCGGCGAGCAGTACTTC; CDR3aa: CASSLVPAGVGEQYF
len: 16; v_gene: TRBV28; abundance: .; j_gene: TRBJ1-1; d_gene: TRBD1; CDR3nt: TGTGCCAGCAGGGGACAGCGGAGGGGGTTGAACACTGAAGCTTTCTTT; CDR3aa: CASRGQRRGLNTEAFF
len: 15; v_gene: TRBV9; abundance: .; j_gene: TRBJ1-1; d_gene: .; CDR3nt: TGTGCCAGCAGCGTAGGAAGCGGCAGAAACACTGAAGCTTTCTTT; CDR3aa: CASSVGSGRNTEAFF
len: 14; v_gene: TRBV19; abundance: .; j_gene: TRBJ2-7; d_gene: TRBD2; CDR3nt: TGTGCCAGTAGTGGAAGCGGGAGGCAGTCCGAGCAGTACTTC; CDR3aa: CASSGSGRQSEQYF
len: 15; v_gene: TRBV19; abundance: .; j_gene: TRBJ2-2; d_gene: TRBD2; CDR3nt: TGTGCCAGTAGTTCCGGGGCGGGAGCTGCCGGGGAGCTGTTTTTT; CDR3aa: CASSSGAGAAGELFF
len: 15; v_gene: TRBV19; abundance: .; j_gene: TRBJ2-3; d_gene: TRBD2; CDR3nt: TGTGCCAGTAGTATCGTAGCGGGAGCCCAAGATACGCAGTATTTT; CDR3aa: CASSIVAGAQDTQYF
len: 13; v_gene: TRBV5-1; abundance: once; j_gene: TRBJ2-7; d_gene: .; CDR3nt: TGCGCCAGCCGACAGGATATTTACTACGAGCAGTACTTC; CDR3aa: CASRQDIYYEQYF
len: 15; v_gene: TRBV28; abundance: .; j_gene: TRBJ1-1; d_gene: .; CDR3nt: TGTGCCAGCAGTTTACTCCGGACTATGAACACTGAAGCTTTCTTT; CDR3aa: CASSLLRTMNTEAFF
len: 16; v_gene: TRBV9; abundance: .; j_gene: TRBJ2-7; d_gene: TRBD2; CDR3nt: TGTGCCAGCAGCGTGGGAAGCGGCGGGAGGGTCTACGAGCAGTACTTC; CDR3aa: CASSVGSGGRVYEQYF
len: 20; v_gene: TRBV7-3; abundance: .; j_gene: TRBJ2-7; d_gene: TRBD2; CDR3nt: TGTGCCAGCAGCTTAATTATCTGCTTGGGACTAGCGCAGAGCTCCTACGAGCAGTACTTC; CDR3aa: CASSLIICLGLAQSSYEQYF
len: 14; v_gene: TRBV3-1/TRBV3-2; abundance: .; j_gene: TRBJ2-1; d_gene: TRBD2; CDR3nt: TGTGCCAGCAGCGGACTAGCGGGAGGCAATGAGCAGTTCTTC; CDR3aa: CASSGLAGGNEQFF
len: 13; v_gene: TRBV11-2; abundance: .; j_gene: TRBJ2-1; d_gene: .; CDR3nt: TGTGCCAGCACCACCACCCCCCAAGCGAGGCAGTTCTTC; CDR3aa: CASTTTPQARQFF
len: 17; v_gene: TRBV28; abundance: .; j_gene: TRBJ2-2; d_gene: TRBD2; CDR3nt: TGTGCCAGCAGCCCATACGGACTAGCGGGTGGTACCGGGGAGCTGTTTTTT; CDR3aa: CASSPYGLAGGTGELFF
len: 14; v_gene: TRBV2; abundance: .; j_gene: TRBJ1-5; d_gene: .; CDR3nt: TGTGCCAGCAGGGGGGGTGGTACCTATCAGCCCCAGCATTTT; CDR3aa: CASRGGGTYQPQHF
len: 12; v_gene: TRBV12-3/TRBV12-4; abundance: .; j_gene: TRBJ2-1; d_gene: .; CDR3nt: TGTGCCAGCAGTTTACCTCTCAATGAGCAGTTCTTC; CDR3aa: CASSLPLNEQFF
len: 16; v_gene: TRBV18; abundance: .; j_gene: TRBJ1-4; d_gene: TRBD1; CDR3nt: TGTGCCAGCTCACGGACAGGGGGCCGTCGTTTGGAAAAACTGTTTTTT; CDR3aa: CASSRTGGRRLEKLFF